This TCR beta chain was found in a study of identical twins. TCRdb reprocessed the 5' RACE reads via MiXCR and lists one record per CDR3 protein. Of 500,000 to 600,000 distinct CDR3 sequences listed, around 20% are singletons. Germline V lookup: CDR1 SGHRS, CDR2 YFSETQ. CDR3 length: 16 amino acids. The V end was cut by 6 bases, the J end by 0 bases, with 17 bases between. Study-level results: Modelling approaches yielded underestimates of out-of-frame TCR alpha sharing between monozygotic twins.

To note about this clonotype: Antigen specificity is unknown.

This sample also belongs to another study, concerning T cells expressing NK-cell markers. That source notes: Sorting of alpha-beta TCR T cells alone was achieved in several experiments with an anti-gamma-delta TCR antibody. In a handful of donors, these clonotypes also led the CD3+CD56-NKG2C+ fraction.

This receptor was obtained from a woman under 30 in good health. The sequenced sample was CD4+ T cells sorted from blood. The rearrangement joins TRBV5-1 to TRBJ2-3; D assignment may be TRBD1 or TRBD2 (5 bases each). CDR3 coding DNA: TGCGCCAGCACCTTTAGAGGGGAACTTAGCACAGATACGCAGTATTTT. Protein: CASTFRGELSTDTQYF.